Below are 15 T cell receptor beta chains sequenced from a single sample in a study of OX40 agonist ivuxolimab in advanced cancers. The data were produced by immunoSEQ multiplex PCR, yet TCRdb's version contains in-frame clones alone and is incomplete. Of tens of thousands of clones detected, over 80% appear once; the ten largest clones hold 3.5% to 4.5%. The starting material was CD4+ or CD8+ T cells sorted from blood, obtained in a trial of the OX40 agonist ivuxolimab. The origin of the receptors is an adult with an advanced solid tumor such as melanoma, head and neck, liver or kidney cancer.

This clone was counted once. V and J are TRBV19 and TRBJ2-1, with D perhaps TRBD2 (5 bases). The CDR3 is 14 residues long. Germline V CDR1 and CDR2: LNHDA, SQIVND (reference sequence). Trimming shortened V by 2 bases and J by 8 bases, and 13 bases separated the two germline ends. The CDR3 is CASSISTNRYEQFF. The DNA of the CDR3 is TGTGCCAGTAGTATATCGACTAATCGGTATGAGCAGTTCTTC.

The J gene is TRBJ2-1, the V gene TRBV28; possible D gene TRBD1, 5 bases. The CDR3 length is 14 residues. From germline, CDR1 is MDHEN and CDR2 SYDVKM. V dropped 1 base and J dropped 8 bases, with 12 bases sitting between them. The CDR3 DNA reads TGTGCCAGCAGTTTATCTTCCAGGGCGGATGAGCAGTTCTTC. It yields the protein CASSLSSRADEQFF.

J is TRBJ2-7 and V is TRBV7-9, with D possibly matching TRBD2 (5 bases). Germline V gene data show CDR1 as SEHNR and CDR2 as FQNEAQ (reference sequence). Trimming shortened V by 8 bases and J by 3 bases, and 11 bases separated the two germline ends. There are 12 residues in the CDR3. As DNA, the CDR3 is TGTGCCAGCGGCCCGGGGATCTACGAGCAGTACTTC. Protein sequence: CASGPGIYEQYF.

The genes are TRBV7-3 and TRBJ2-1; possibly TRBD2 for D (6 bases). Germline V CDR1 and CDR2: SGHTA, FQGTGA. Trimming left V 4 bases short and J 8 bases short, with 24 bases between. The CDR3 covers 17 residues. Written as DNA, the CDR3 is TGTGCCAGCAGCTCATCCCCGCGACATCGGGGACTGTATGAGCAGTTCTTC. It yields the protein CASSSSPRHRGLYEQFF.

The chain is built from TRBV28 and TRBJ2-1, with a tentative D call TRBD2 (6 bases). This CDR3 has 13 amino acids. The ends were cut back, 8 bases at V and 9 bases at J, with 17 bases in the middle. Germline CDR1 is MDHEN and CDR2 is SYDVKM. The CDR3 coding sequence is TGTGCCAGCCGCCCCGCTAGCGATACTGAGCAGTTCTTC. Translation: CASRPASDTEQFF.

This clone has just a few counts. The rearrangement links TRBV28 to TRBJ2-1; a weak D match, TRBD1 (5 bases). Germline V gene lookup returns CDR1 MDHEN and CDR2 SYDVKM. This CDR3 has 15 residues. The V end lost 4 bases, the J end lost 5 bases, and 15 bases lay between the germline ends. The CDR3 protein is CASSWQGLLHNEQFF. CDR3 DNA: TGTGCCAGCAGTTGGCAGGGTCTTCTTCACAATGAGCAGTTCTTC.

V gene TRBV9 combines with J gene TRBJ1-1; maybe TRBD1 (5 bases). CDR1 SGDLS and CDR2 YYNGEE come from the germline V gene. Trimming removed 2 bases from V and 3 bases from J, with 8 bases in between. The CDR3 has 13 residues. The CDR3 is CASSVGGDTEAFF. DNA of the CDR3: TGTGCCAGCAGCGTTGGGGGAGACACTGAAGCTTTCTTT.

The V gene is TRBV10-1, the J gene TRBJ2-1; 8 bases agree with TRBD2. V lost 4 bases to trimming and J lost 2 bases; unmatched junction nucleotides: 10. In germline, CDR1 is WNHNN, CDR2 SYGVQD (reference sequence). The CDR3 totals 17 residues. The CDR3 DNA is TGCGCCAGCAGTGCGTCCGTTCGAGCGGGAGCCTACAATGAGCAGTTCTTC. This encodes CASSASVRAGAYNEQFF.

This chain joins TRBV19 and TRBJ1-2; D not certain. Germline loops: CDR1 LNHDA, CDR2 SQIVND (reference sequence). The CDR3 length is 17 residues. V was shortened by 5 bases and J by 4 bases, with 23 bases between the two germline ends. The CDR3 loop is CASSDWASESSTYGYTF. The CDR3 DNA follows: TGTGCCAGTAGTGATTGGGCCTCGGAGAGTTCCACCTATGGCTACACCTTC.

The gene calls are TRBV5-6 and TRBJ2-3, with D perhaps matching TRBD1 (6 bases). Germline lookup yields CDR1 SGHDT and CDR2 YYEEEE. The CDR3 extends over 16 amino acids. The V end lost 1 base, the J end lost 2 bases, and 14 bases lay between the germline ends. In nucleotides, the CDR3 is TGTGCCAGCAGCTTGTTAATTGGGACAAACACAGATACGCAGTATTTT. Encoded protein: CASSLLIGTNTDTQYF.

The chain joins TRBV4-2 to TRBJ2-7, with 8 nucleotides matching TRBD1. The CDR3 has 17 amino acids. Unmatched junction bases numbered 11, after V lost 0 bases and J lost 4 bases. Germline V CDR1 and CDR2: LGHNA, YNFKEQ. The CDR3 region is CASSQDPGQVLTYEQYF. The CDR3 region has the DNA TGTGCCAGCAGCCAAGATCCGGGACAGGTTTTAACGTACGAGCAGTACTTC.

The chain is built from TRBV15 and TRBJ2-1; the match to TRBD2 covers 13 bases. CDR1 and CDR2 from the germline V gene are LNHNV and YYDKDF (reference sequence). The CDR3 consists of 17 residues. With 0 bases clipped from V and 8 bases from J, the junction kept 7 bases outside the gene matches. As DNA, the CDR3 is TGTGCCACCAGCAGAGATCGACTAGCGGGAGGCTCGCATGAGCAGTTCTTC. Protein sequence: CATSRDRLAGGSHEQFF.

The rearrangement links TRBV23-1 to TRBJ2-7; 9 bases line up with TRBD2. TRBV23-1 is an open reading frame, and its role is uncertain. V shed 8 bases and J 0 bases; nucleotides not matched to a gene: 8. There are 15 residues in the CDR3. In nucleotides, the CDR3 is TGCGCCAGCCGACCGACTAGCGGCAGCTCCTACGAGCAGTACTTC. Encoded protein: CASRPTSGSSYEQYF.

The chain joins TRBV21-1 to TRBJ2-2; the D call TRBD2 from the table was never checked on the DNA. TRBV21-1 is assigned pseudogene status. The CDR3 spans 18 residues. The CDR3 nucleotides read TGTGCCAGCAGCAAAAGGGGAGGAGCGGGAGGGCCCACCGGGGAGCTGTTTTTT. As protein: CASSKRGGAGGPTGELFF.

The V and J genes are TRBV4-1 and TRBJ2-1; D unclear. This CDR3 has 11 residues. V was shortened by 1 base and J by 9 bases, with 4 bases between the two germline ends. Germline CDR1 is MGHRA and CDR2 is YSYEKL. CDR3: CASSQGGEQFF. In DNA, the CDR3 is TGCGCCAGCAGCCAAGGAGGTGAGCAGTTCTTC.